These 28 T cell receptor beta chains came from one sample sequenced in a study of blood T cells in healthy people across ages. Primed by a sample-barcoded 5' primer and a J-beta primer mix, a second PCR proceeded for about 6 to 11 cycles. TCRdb re-called the 5' RACE reads with MiXCR, one entry per CDR3 protein. The repertoire consists of hundreds of thousands of distinct CDR3 sequences, with over 20% occurring once and the leading ten covering 3.5% to 4%. The sample was blood. The source of these receptors is a man in his 70s in good health.

This clonotype occurred a few times. The chain links TRBV28 to TRBJ1-4, with D possibly TRBD1 on 5 matching bases. V shed 5 bases and J shed 8 bases, with 15 bases lying between them. Germline V lookup: CDR1 MDHEN, CDR2 SYDVKM. This CDR3 contains 14 residues. CDR3 loop: CASSRQFEYEKLFF. CDR3 in DNA: TGTGCCAGCAGTCGACAGTTTGAATACGAAAAACTGTTTTTT.

The CDR3 reads CATSDTWGRETQYF. The CDR3 coding sequence is TGTGCCACCAGTGATACATGGGGACGAGAGACCCAGTACTTC. This chain uses TRBV24-1 with TRBJ2-5; D possibly matches TRBD1 or TRBD2 (5 bases each). V was trimmed by 3 bases and J by 4 bases, leaving 11 bases between them. Germline CDR1 reads KGHDR; CDR2 reads SFDVKD. This CDR3 is built from 14 residues.

This clonotype was seen a few times. This chain uses TRBV6-1 with TRBJ2-3; D ambiguous. This CDR3 has 14 residues. CDR1 and CDR2 from the germline V gene are MNHNS and SASEGT. The V gene lost 2 bases and the J gene lost 1 base, with 7 bases spanning the gap. CDR3 sequence reads: CASSEKGGTDTQYF. The CDR3 bases are TGTGCCAGCAGTGAAAAAGGAGGCACAGATACGCAGTATTTT.

This clonotype was observed a handful of times. The chain combines TRBV2 with TRBJ1-2, with 10 positions matching TRBD1. The CDR3 totals 15 residues. Trimming removed 4 bases from V and 7 bases from J; junction bases left unmatched: 9. The germline V gene has CDR1 SNHLY and CDR2 FYNNEI. In DNA, the CDR3 is TGTGCCAGCAGTGGCTCGGGACAGGGGAAGATTGGCTACACCTTC. This codes for CASSGSGQGKIGYTF.

The chain employs TRBV10-3 and TRBJ2-3; 11 bases map to TRBD2. V was clipped by 3 bases and J by 6 bases; unmatched bases: 5. This CDR3 is 15 amino acids long. Germline assignment: CDR1 ENHRY and CDR2 SYGVKD. As DNA, the CDR3 is TGTGCCATCAGTGACATGGTAGCGGGAGGGGATACGCAGTATTTT. Translated, it gives CAISDMVAGGDTQYF.

This clonotype was recorded at least ten times. The V call is TRBV9, the J call TRBJ2-4, with TRBD2 matching 16 bases. The V gene end was trimmed by 2 bases and the J gene end by 0 bases; junction bases not matched to a gene: 2. The CDR3 contains 18 residues. Germline lookup yields CDR1 SGDLS and CDR2 YYNGEE. CDR3 residues: CASSVGLAGGPAKNIQYF. For the CDR3, the DNA is TGTGCCAGCAGCGTGGGACTAGCGGGAGGGCCAGCCAAAAACATTCAGTACTTC.

The sample holds many counts of this clonotype. The chain joins TRBV4-2 to TRBJ2-5, with 12 bases fitting TRBD1. The J call may not be correct, given that the DNA end is closer to TRBJ2-1. Germline CDR1 is LGHNA and CDR2 is YNFKEQ. This CDR3 is 18 amino acids long. The CDR3: CASSQAVSYGTGGSEQFF. The CDR3 nucleotides read TGTGCCAGCAGCCAAGCCGTCTCCTACGGGACAGGGGGCAGTGAGCAGTTCTTC.

The chain joins TRBV20-1 to TRBJ2-7; 10 nucleotides align to TRBD2. Germline assignment: CDR1 DFQATT and CDR2 SNEGSKA (reference sequence). This CDR3 is built from 16 residues. J gave up 0 bases and V 2 bases, and 7 bases lay outside the gene matches. Here the CDR3 reads CSARQTSGKSSYEQYF. The CDR3 coding sequence is TGCAGTGCTAGACAAACTAGCGGGAAAAGCTCCTACGAGCAGTACTTC.

The sample holds a few counts of this clonotype. This chain uses TRBV5-5 with TRBJ2-3; 11 positions match TRBD2. The length of the CDR3 is 18 residues. Losses at the gene ends were 1 base for V and 2 bases for J; bases not matched to a gene: 9. Per the germline V gene, CDR1 is SGHKS and CDR2 is YYEKEE (reference sequence). CDR3 protein: CASSLMLAGGRNTDTQYF. The CDR3 region has the DNA TGTGCCAGCAGCTTGATGCTAGCGGGAGGTCGCAACACAGATACGCAGTATTTT.

This clonotype showed up just a few times. This chain joins TRBV5-1 and TRBJ1-2; maybe TRBD1 (6 bases). The CDR3 runs 15 residues. With 4 bases removed from V and 5 bases from J, the gap between germline ends came to 18 bases. Germline CDR1 is SGHRS and CDR2 is YFSETQ. CDR3 sequence (DNA): TGCGCCAGCAGCACAGGGACGACGGACCTTTATGGCTACACCTTC. Translating gives CASSTGTTDLYGYTF.

This clonotype was counted ten times or more. The rearrangement joins TRBV2 to TRBJ2-3; D not resolved. Germline V gives CDR1 SNHLY, CDR2 FYNNEI. Between the trimmed V and J ends, which lost 1 base and 9 bases, there was a span of 5 bases. This CDR3 has 11 residues. CDR3 nucleotides: TGTGCCAGCAGTGAAGTTCGGACGCAGTATTTT. Residues: CASSEVRTQYF.

The rearrangement links TRBV5-8 to TRBJ1-4; D is unclear. Trimming removed 2 bases at V and 3 bases at J, with 11 bases between. Germline lookup yields CDR1 SGHTS and CDR2 YDEGEE. The CDR3 sequence is 15 residues long. The CDR3 is CASSFYSGPNEKLFF. The DNA of the CDR3 is TGTGCCAGCAGCTTCTACAGTGGACCTAATGAAAAACTGTTTTTT.

The chain uses TRBV2 and TRBJ1-3; D is uncertain. The germline CDR1 and CDR2 sequences are SNHLY and FYNNEI. The V end was cut by 8 bases, the J end by 0 bases, with 8 bases between. CDR3 size: 13 residues. The CDR3, as DNA: TGTGCCAGCTGGTCGAGCTCTGGAAACACCATATATTTT. This gives the protein CASWSSSGNTIYF.

The CDR3 DNA reads as TGTGCCAGCAGACGACAGGGCAACACAGATACGCAGTATTTT. Residues: CASRRQGNTDTQYF. The V and J genes are TRBV28 and TRBJ2-3, with 7 bases aligning to TRBD1. CDR3 size: 14 residues. The J segment lost 2 bases and the V segment lost 6 bases, leaving 5 bases of the junction unmatched. Germline CDR1 reads MDHEN; CDR2 reads SYDVKM.

This clonotype was seen a handful of times. The chain is built from TRBV10-3 and TRBJ2-1; D gene uncertain. With the DNA end fitting TRBJ2-7 better, the J assignment may be wrong. CDR1 is ENHRY, CDR2 SYGVKD, per germline. CDR3 length: 14 amino acids. CDR3 DNA sequence: TGTGCCATCAGTGAGTCTAACAGCAGGTTAGAGCAGTACTTC. Protein: CAISESNSRLEQYF.

This clonotype was seen a handful of times. The chain recombines TRBV12-3 or TRBV12-4 with TRBJ2-5, with 9 bases matching TRBD2. The end of the DNA is better explained by TRBJ2-1, so the J call may be wrong. The CDR3 has 19 amino acids. CDR3 loop: CASSLSRLAARSTDNEQFF. CDR3 sequence (DNA): TGTGCCAGCAGTTTGTCCAGACTAGCGGCCCGAAGTACCGACAATGAGCAGTTCTTC.

V gene TRBV20-1 combines with J gene TRBJ2-1; 9 nucleotides align to TRBD1. This CDR3 contains 15 residues. V trimming: 0 bases; J trimming: 9 bases; junction bases outside the gene matches: 9. Per the germline V gene, CDR1 is DFQATT and CDR2 is SNEGSKA (reference sequence). CDR3 region: CSARDRGGTGSEQFF. CDR3 DNA sequence: TGCAGTGCTAGAGATCGGGGCGGGACAGGGAGTGAGCAGTTCTTC.

This clonotype has a count of ten or more. The gene calls are TRBV7-2 and TRBJ1-6; 9 bases align to TRBD1. The CDR3 is 14 amino acids. V was pared by 4 bases and J by 8 bases, with 3 bases of the junction left unmatched. Germline V gene data show CDR1 as SGHTA and CDR2 as FQGNSA. The CDR3 region has the DNA TGTGCCAGCAGCTGGGACAGGGCGCATTCACCCCTCCACTTT. Amino acid sequence: CASSWDRAHSPLHF.

In this sample, this clonotype turned up a few times. This chain links TRBV4-1 with TRBJ2-4, with D possibly called TRBD1 or TRBD2 (5 bases each). This CDR3 has 15 residues. From germline, CDR1 is MGHRA and CDR2 YSYEKL. V lost 1 base and J 0 bases, leaving 7 bases between the germline ends. The CDR3 loop is CASSQVGEAKNIQYF. Here the CDR3 DNA reads TGCGCCAGCAGCCAAGTGGGGGAAGCCAAAAACATTCAGTACTTC.

This clonotype turned up a few times. The genes are TRBV29-1 and TRBJ1-1; D remains ambiguous. V dropped 6 bases and J dropped 4 bases, with 12 bases sitting between them. The CDR3 sequence is 12 residues long. Germline-derived CDR1 and CDR2 are SQVTM and ANQGSEA. The CDR3: CSVQDAGTEAFF. Written as DNA, the CDR3 is TGCAGCGTCCAAGACGCGGGCACTGAAGCTTTCTTT.

The chain has TRBV5-1 and TRBJ1-2; D remains ambiguous. CDR1 and CDR2 (germline): SGHRS, YFSETQ. V was trimmed by 0 bases and J by 1 base, leaving 4 bases between them. The CDR3 is made up of 13 amino acids. The CDR3 DNA reads TGCGCCAGCAGCTTGGATGTTAACTATGGCTACACCTTC. It translates to CASSLDVNYGYTF. Combining the CDR3 with reference TRBV5-1 and TRBJ1-2 gives the whole variable domain KAGVTQTPRYLIKTRGQQVTLSCSPISGHRSVSWYQQTPGQGLQFLFEYFSETQRNKGNFPGRFSGRQFSNSRSEMNVSTLELGDSALYLCASSLDVNYGYTFGSGTRLTVV.

This clonotype has just a few counts. This sequence may be a read error, since a much larger clone differs from it by one base. The J gene is TRBJ1-4, the V gene TRBV7-6, with D tentatively TRBD1 (6 bases). The V gene's germline CDR1 is SGHVS and CDR2 FNYEAQ. The CDR3 contains 15 residues. In DNA form, the CDR3 reads TGTGCCAGCAGCCCGACCCCCGACAGGAATGAAGAACTGTTTTTT. Amino acid sequence: CASSPTPDRNEELFF.

The chain combines TRBV3-1 with TRBJ2-3; 13 bases match TRBD2. The CDR3 is made up of 17 amino acids. Germline V lookup: CDR1 LGHDT, CDR2 YNNKEL (reference sequence). Losses at the gene ends were 4 bases for V and 5 bases for J; bases not matched to a gene: 9. The CDR3 reads CASSLQLAGGPGDTQYF. CDR3 nucleotides: TGTGCCAGCAGCCTCCAACTAGCGGGAGGGCCGGGAGATACGCAGTATTTT.

Here the CDR3 DNA reads TGTGCCAGCAGTGTTAGGGTGGACACTGAAGCTTTCTTT. Protein: CASSVRVDTEAFF. V usage is TRBV2 and J usage is TRBJ1-1; D call uncertain. The CDR3 has 13 amino acids. Germline values: CDR1 SNHLY, CDR2 FYNNEI. Deletions cut 4 bases from V and 3 bases from J, with 9 bases between.

This clonotype showed up just a few times. V gene TRBV29-1 combines with J gene TRBJ2-1; 12 bases agree with TRBD2. The junction had 8 bases not matched to a gene; V was cut back by 6 bases and J by 8 bases. The CDR3 is made up of 14 amino acids. Germline CDR1 reads SQVTM; CDR2 reads ANQGSEA. The CDR3 DNA reads as TGCAGCGTCAGGACTAGCGGGATCCGCTATGAGCAGTTCTTC. Its protein product is CSVRTSGIRYEQFF.

This clonotype was picked up many times. The CDR3 loop reads CASSSDPGPYNEQFF. Here the CDR3 DNA reads TGTGCCAGCAGTTCTGACCCGGGACCCTACAATGAGCAGTTCTTC. The V and J genes are TRBV28 and TRBJ2-1; perhaps D is TRBD1 or TRBD2 (5 bases each). Looked up from germline, CDR1 is MDHEN and CDR2 is SYDVKM. The V end was cut by 4 bases, the J end by 2 bases, with 12 bases between. The CDR3 consists of 15 residues.

This clonotype was found a few times. The chain carries TRBV9 and TRBJ2-5, with D tentatively TRBD1 (5 bases). The DNA end is a closer match to TRBJ2-1, so the J assignment may be wrong. Germline V lookup: CDR1 SGDLS, CDR2 YYNGEE. CDR3 length equals 17 residues. In DNA, the CDR3 is TGTGCCAGCAGCGTAGAACCCAGCTCCATGGGGCACAATGAGCAGTTCTTC. This codes for CASSVEPSSMGHNEQFF.

This clonotype has only a few counts. The rearrangement links TRBV4-1 to TRBJ2-5, with a weak D call TRBD2 (5 bases). The CDR3 is 15 residues long. Trimming pared 5 bases from V and 2 bases from J, leaving 15 bases between. Looked up from germline, CDR1 is MGHRA and CDR2 is YSYEKL. The DNA for the CDR3 is TGCGCCAGCAGCGCCTCGTCGACTATTCAAGAGACCCAGTACTTC. This codes for CASSASSTIQETQYF.